Below are 9 T cell receptor beta chains sequenced from a single sample in a study of metastatic and nonmetastatic thyroid tumors. No treatment of any kind had been given to any patient before thyroid surgery. TCRdb reanalyzed the PCR reads with MiXCR. The profile shows 20,000 or so clones, about a quarter of them singletons. The material sequenced was blood. The receptors were sampled from a female donor with papillary thyroid cancer or a benign thyroid nodule (not recorded which). Some clones in this sample may be carry-over from other donors' samples.

The V gene is TRBV20-1, the J gene TRBJ2-7, with 8 nucleotides matching TRBD2. This CDR3 is built from 15 residues. V gave up 4 bases and J gave up 1 base; unmatched junction bases: 9. Germline V gene sequence: CDR1 DFQATT, CDR2 SNEGSKA (reference sequence). CDR3 coding DNA: TGCAGTGCTACGGGGGGGGCTACGGTATCCTACGAGCAGTACTTC. It encodes CSATGGATVSYEQYF.

This clone occurred many times. The V gene is TRBV19, the J gene TRBJ2-3; no definite D call. The CDR3 is 13 amino acids. Deletions cut 10 bases from V and 0 bases from J, with 11 bases between. Looked up from germline, CDR1 is LNHDA and CDR2 is SQIVND (reference sequence). The CDR3: CATRPGSTDTQYF. In nucleotides, the CDR3 is TGTGCCACCCGGCCCGGGAGCACAGATACGCAGTATTTT. Supplemented by reference TRBV19 and TRBJ2-3, the full variable domain reads DGGITQSPKYLFRKEGQNVTLSCEQNLNHDAMYWYRQDPGQGLRLIYYSQIVNDFQKGDIAEGYSVSREKKESFPLTVTSAQKNPTAFYLCATRPGSTDTQYFGPGTRLTVL.

This clone was picked up one time. This rearrangement joins TRBV5-1 to TRBJ2-3; tentatively, D is TRBD1 (6 bases). The V end lost 1 base, the J end lost 2 bases, and 11 bases lay between the germline ends. CDR1 and CDR2 from the germline V gene are SGHRS and YFSETQ. This CDR3 is 15 amino acids long. As DNA, the CDR3 is TGCGCCAGCAGCTTGAGTGGACAGAACACAGATACGCAGTATTTT. It yields the protein CASSLSGQNTDTQYF.

The chain carries TRBV20-1 and TRBJ2-7; D may be TRBD1 (5 bases). CDR1 is DFQATT, CDR2 SNEGSKA, per germline (reference sequence). The V end was cut by 0 bases, the J end by 4 bases, with 16 bases between. CDR3 length equals 15 residues. In DNA form, the CDR3 reads TGCAGTGCTAGAGATTTGGCAGGGAAAGCTTACGAGCAGTACTTC. This translates into CSARDLAGKAYEQYF.

This clone has at least ten counts. The chain is built from TRBV24-1 and TRBJ2-5; 8 bases agree with TRBD1. The CDR3 extends over 15 amino acids. The V and J ends lost 4 bases and 1 base, in that order; junction bases with no gene match: 4. In germline, CDR1 is KGHDR, CDR2 SFDVKD. The CDR3 DNA reads TGTGCCACCAGTGAGGGCGGACAGGGCCAAGAGACCCAGTACTTC. Protein product: CATSEGGQGQETQYF.

This clone was found a few times. CDR3 in amino acids: CASSGPKEQYF. CDR3 nucleotides: TGTGCCAGCAGTGGGCCCAAAGAGCAGTACTTC. The chain combines TRBV2 with TRBJ2-7; no clear D. V shed 4 bases and J shed 7 bases, with 8 bases lying between them. The germline V gene has CDR1 SNHLY and CDR2 FYNNEI. The CDR3 is 11 residues long.

In its sample, this clone ranks as medium-sized (0.01 to 0.1%). The V gene is TRBV6-1, the J gene TRBJ2-2; D possibly corresponds to TRBD2 (5 bases). Germline V gives CDR1 MNHNS, CDR2 SASEGT. Trimming pared 4 bases from V and 6 bases from J, leaving 12 bases between. The CDR3 covers 14 residues. The CDR3 nucleotides read TGTGCCAGCAGTGCGACGGAGGAGGCCGGGGAGCTGTTTTTT. Amino acids: CASSATEEAGELFF.

This clone is labeled medium-sized. The chain couples TRBV5-1 to TRBJ1-4, with 7 nucleotides matching TRBD1. The germline gives CDR1 SGHRS, CDR2 YFSETQ. Unmatched junction bases numbered 8, after V lost 4 bases and J lost 8 bases. The CDR3 is 14 residues long. The CDR3 spells CASSTGDSAEKLFF. CDR3 coding DNA: TGCGCCAGCAGCACCGGGGACAGCGCAGAAAAACTGTTTTTT.

By frequency in the sample, this clone is medium-sized. The sample carries other DNA sequences with the same CDR3. Here the CDR3 reads CATSRGGQTNYGYTF. CDR3 DNA sequence: TGTGCCACCAGCAGGGGGGGACAGACTAACTATGGCTACACCTTC. The rearrangement uses TRBV15 and TRBJ1-2; 7 positions match TRBD1. From germline, CDR1 is LNHNV and CDR2 YYDKDF (reference sequence). V shed 3 bases and J 0 bases; nucleotides not matched to a gene: 4. CDR3 length: 15 amino acids.